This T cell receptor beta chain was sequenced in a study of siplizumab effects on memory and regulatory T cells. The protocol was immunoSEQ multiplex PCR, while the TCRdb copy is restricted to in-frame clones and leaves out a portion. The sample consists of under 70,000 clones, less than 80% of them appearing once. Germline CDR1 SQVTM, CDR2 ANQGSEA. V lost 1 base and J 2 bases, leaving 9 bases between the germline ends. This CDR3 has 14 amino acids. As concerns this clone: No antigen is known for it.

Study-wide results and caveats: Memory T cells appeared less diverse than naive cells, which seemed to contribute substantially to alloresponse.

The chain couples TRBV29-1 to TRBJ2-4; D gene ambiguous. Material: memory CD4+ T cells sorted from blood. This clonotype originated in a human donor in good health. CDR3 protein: CSVEGVFSKNIQYF. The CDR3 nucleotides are TGCAGCGTTGAAGGGGTATTTTCCAAAAACATTCAGTACTTC. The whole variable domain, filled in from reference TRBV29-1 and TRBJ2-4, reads SAVISQKPSRDICQRGTSLTIQCQVDSQVTMMFWYRQQPGQSLTLIATANQGSEATYESGFVIDKFPISRPNLTFSTLTVSNMSPEDSSIYLCSVEGVFSKNIQYFGAGTRLSVL.